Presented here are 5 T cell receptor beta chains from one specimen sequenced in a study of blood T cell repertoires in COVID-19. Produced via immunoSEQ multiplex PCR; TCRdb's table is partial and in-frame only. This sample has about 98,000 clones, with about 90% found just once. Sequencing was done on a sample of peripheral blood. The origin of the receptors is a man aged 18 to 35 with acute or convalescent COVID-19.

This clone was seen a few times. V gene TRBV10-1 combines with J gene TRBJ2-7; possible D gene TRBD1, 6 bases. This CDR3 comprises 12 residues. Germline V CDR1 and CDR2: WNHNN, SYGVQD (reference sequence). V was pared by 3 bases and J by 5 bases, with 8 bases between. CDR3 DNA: TGCGCCAGCAGTGATCCAGGGGACGAGCAGTACTTC. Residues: CASSDPGDEQYF.

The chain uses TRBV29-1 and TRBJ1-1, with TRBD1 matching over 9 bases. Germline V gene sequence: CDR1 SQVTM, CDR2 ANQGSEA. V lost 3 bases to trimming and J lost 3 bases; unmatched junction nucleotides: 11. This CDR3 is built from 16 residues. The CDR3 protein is CSVEYRDRERHTEAFF. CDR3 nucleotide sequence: TGCAGCGTTGAGTACCGGGACAGGGAACGGCACACTGAAGCTTTCTTT.

DNA of the CDR3: TGTGCCAGCCACAGGGGGCGGACCGATTGGACTGAAGCTTTCTTT. Protein product: CASHRGRTDWTEAFF. The J gene is TRBJ1-1, the V gene TRBV19; 9 nucleotides match TRBD1. V shed 9 bases, J shed 5 bases, and the junction held 13 bases outside the gene matches. The V gene's germline CDR1 is LNHDA and CDR2 SQIVND (reference sequence). The CDR3 spans 15 residues. The entire variable domain, with the rest obtained from reference TRBV19 and TRBJ1-1, is as follows: DGGITQSPKYLFRKEGQNVTLSCEQNLNHDAMYWYRQDPGQGLRLIYYSQIVNDFQKGDIAEGYSVSREKKESFPLTVTSAQKNPTAFYLCASHRGRTDWTEAFFGQGTRLTVV.

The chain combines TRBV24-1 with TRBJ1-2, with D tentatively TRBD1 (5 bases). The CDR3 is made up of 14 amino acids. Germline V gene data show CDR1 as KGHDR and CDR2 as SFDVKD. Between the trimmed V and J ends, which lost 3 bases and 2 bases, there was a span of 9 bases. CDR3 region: CATSDTRQNYGYTF. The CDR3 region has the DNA TGTGCCACCAGTGATACAAGACAGAACTATGGCTACACCTTC.

The CDR3 protein is CASSSLGGEGNQPQHF. Here the CDR3 DNA reads TGTGCCAGCAGCAGCCTAGGGGGGGAGGGCAATCAGCCCCAGCATTTT. V usage is TRBV21-1 and J usage is TRBJ1-5. TRBV21-1 is a pseudogene locus. CDR3 length: 16 amino acids.